The source of this T cell receptor beta chain is a study of Ad26.COV2.S vaccination and SARS-CoV-2 variants. As regards this clone: Its target is not known.

Here immunoSEQ multiplex PCR was the method, and the copy in TCRdb shows in-frame clones only, minus some. The data hold 200,000 to 250,000 clones, with around 89% observed a single time. Overall study findings and caveats: Vaccine and placebo recipients had comparable breadth of non-spike TCRs. The TCR-based breadth and depth measures might underestimate overall T cell responses.

The junction had 8 bases not matched to a gene; V was cut back by 0 bases and J by 8 bases. Looked up from germline, CDR1 is SGDLS and CDR2 is YYNGEE. The CDR3 is 15 amino acids. The treatment was: around 19 received Ad26.COV2.S at low or high dose, single or two shots; 5 received placebo; per-sample allocation not given. The samples date from day 63 after the first vaccine or placebo injection. Sequenced material: peripheral blood, taken in a trial of Ad26.COV2.S vaccine versus placebo. The J gene is TRBJ1-5, the V gene TRBV9, with 7 positions matching TRBD1. The origin of this receptor is a person aged 18-60 years who received the Ad26.COV2.S COVID-19 vaccine or a placebo. As DNA, the CDR3 is TGTGCCAGCAGCGTAGGACAGGGAAGGAATGAGCCCCAGCATTTT. Protein: CASSVGQGRNEPQHF.